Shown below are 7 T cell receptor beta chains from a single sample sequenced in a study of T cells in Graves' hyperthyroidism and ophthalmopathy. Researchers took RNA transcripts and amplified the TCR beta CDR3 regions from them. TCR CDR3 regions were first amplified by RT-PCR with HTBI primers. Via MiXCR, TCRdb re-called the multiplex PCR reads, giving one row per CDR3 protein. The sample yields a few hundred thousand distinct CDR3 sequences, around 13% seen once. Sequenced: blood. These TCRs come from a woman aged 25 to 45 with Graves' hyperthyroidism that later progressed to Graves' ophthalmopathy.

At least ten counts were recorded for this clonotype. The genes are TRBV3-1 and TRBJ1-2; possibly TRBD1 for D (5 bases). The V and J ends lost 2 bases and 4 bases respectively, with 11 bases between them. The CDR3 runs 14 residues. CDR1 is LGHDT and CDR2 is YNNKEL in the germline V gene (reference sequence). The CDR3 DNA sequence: TGTGCCAGCAGCCAAACTGAGGGACCCTATGGCTACACCTTC. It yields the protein CASSQTEGPYGYTF.

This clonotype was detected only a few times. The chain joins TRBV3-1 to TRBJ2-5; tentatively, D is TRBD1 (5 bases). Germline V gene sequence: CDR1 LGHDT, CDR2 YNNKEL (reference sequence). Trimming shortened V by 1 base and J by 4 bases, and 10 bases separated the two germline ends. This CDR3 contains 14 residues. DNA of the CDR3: TGTGCCAGCAGCCAAGGGCAGGGTATAGAGACCCAGTACTTC. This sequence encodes CASSQGQGIETQYF.

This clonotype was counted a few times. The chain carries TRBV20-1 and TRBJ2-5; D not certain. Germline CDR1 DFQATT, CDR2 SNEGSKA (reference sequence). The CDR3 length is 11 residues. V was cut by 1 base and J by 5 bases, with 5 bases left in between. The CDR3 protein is CSARGSETQYF. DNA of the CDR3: TGCAGTGCTAGAGGGAGTGAGACCCAGTACTTC.

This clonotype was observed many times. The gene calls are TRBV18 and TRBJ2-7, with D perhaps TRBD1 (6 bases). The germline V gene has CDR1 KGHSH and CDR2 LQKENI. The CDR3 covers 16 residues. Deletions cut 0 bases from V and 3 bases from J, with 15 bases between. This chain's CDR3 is CASSPPGTGTLYEQYF. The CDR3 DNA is TGTGCCAGCTCACCACCGGGCACTGGGACACTCTACGAGCAGTACTTC.

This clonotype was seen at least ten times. The CDR3 DNA reads TGCAGCGTGCCGGGAGCCTCCTACAATGAGCAGTTCTTC. Amino acid sequence: CSVPGASYNEQFF. The chain uses TRBV29-1 and TRBJ2-1; tentative D call: TRBD2 (6 bases). Trimming removed 6 bases from V and 0 bases from J, with 9 bases in between. Germline CDR1 is SQVTM and CDR2 is ANQGSEA. There are 13 residues in the CDR3.

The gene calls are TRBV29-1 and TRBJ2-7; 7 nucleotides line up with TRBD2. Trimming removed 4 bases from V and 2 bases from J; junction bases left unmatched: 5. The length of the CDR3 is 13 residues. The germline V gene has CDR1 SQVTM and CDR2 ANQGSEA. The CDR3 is CSVVGGSPYEQYF. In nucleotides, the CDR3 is TGCAGCGTTGTGGGCGGGAGCCCCTACGAGCAGTACTTC.

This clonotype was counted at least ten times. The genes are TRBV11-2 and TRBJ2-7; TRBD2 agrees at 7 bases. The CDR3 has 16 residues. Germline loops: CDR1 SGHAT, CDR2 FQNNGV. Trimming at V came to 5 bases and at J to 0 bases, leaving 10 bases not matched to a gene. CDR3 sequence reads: CASSRSSWDYSYEQYF. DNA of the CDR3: TGTGCCAGCAGCCGCAGTTCGTGGGACTACTCCTACGAGCAGTACTTC.